These 21 T cell receptor beta chains share one sample of origin, sequenced in a study of beta chain features in type 1 diabetes. Since all of the isolated RNA was reverse transcribed, expressed TCRB transcripts were what got sequenced. The assay was immunoSEQ multiplex PCR, and TCRdb's table has in-frame clones only and misses some. The repertoire has a few hundred thousand clones, roughly 16% of them found once; the top ten carry under 0.02%. Sequenced sample: naive CD4+ T cells from blood. The receptors derive from a woman between 18 and 30 years old in good health.

This clone was seen once. The identical CDR3 is also encoded by other nucleotide sequences in the sample. The rearrangement joins TRBV5-4 to TRBJ2-7; a weak D match, TRBD2 (5 bases). Trimming removed 0 bases from V and 0 bases from J, with 7 bases in between. Germline-derived CDR1 and CDR2 are SGHNT and YYREEE (reference sequence). This CDR3 spans 14 amino acids. The DNA for the CDR3 is TGTGCCAGCAGCTTGGTCCGGGACTCCTACGAGCAGTACTTC. Translating gives CASSLVRDSYEQYF.

This clone was seen a handful of times. The chain employs TRBV30 and TRBJ2-7; D gene unclear. V lost 1 base and J lost 7, with 8 bases in between. This CDR3 spans 11 amino acids. Germline CDR1 GTSNPN, CDR2 SVGIG (reference sequence). CDR3 protein: CAWSAPFEQYF. The CDR3 bases are TGTGCCTGGAGTGCCCCGTTTGAGCAGTACTTC.

This clone has only a few counts. The chain has TRBV29-1 and TRBJ2-2; 7 bases map to TRBD2. The germline V gene encodes CDR1 SQVTM and CDR2 ANQGSEA. The CDR3 has 14 amino acids. Germline trimming cut 7 bases from V and 0 bases from J; bases unmatched to any gene: 5. CDR3 region: CSGGGSTNTGELFF. CDR3 nucleotide sequence: TGCAGCGGGGGGGGAAGTACGAACACCGGGGAGCTGTTTTTT.

The V call is TRBV14, the J call TRBJ2-1; TRBD2 might be the D (6 bases). The CDR3 totals 19 residues. V lost 1 base and J lost 1, with 20 bases in between. CDR1 is SGHDN and CDR2 is FVKESK in the germline V gene. This CDR3 is CASSQGGPYFRESYNEQFF. The CDR3 DNA follows: TGTGCCAGCAGCCAAGGGGGTCCTTATTTCCGGGAGTCCTACAATGAGCAGTTCTTC. Looking up the rest from reference TRBV14 and TRBJ2-1 gives the full variable domain: EAGVTQFPSHSVIEKGQTVTLRCDPISGHDNLYWYRRVMGKEIKFLLHFVKESKQDESGMPNNRFLAERTGGTYSTLKVQPAELEDSGVYFCASSQGGPYFRESYNEQFFGPGTRLTVL.

V gene TRBV28 combines with J gene TRBJ2-7; perhaps TRBD1 as D (6 bases). Looked up from germline, CDR1 is MDHEN and CDR2 is SYDVKM. V was clipped by 6 bases and J by 4 bases, with 10 bases between them. CDR3 length: 12 residues. The CDR3 sequence is CASSDRFYEQYF. The CDR3 DNA reads as TGTGCCAGCAGCGACAGGTTTTACGAGCAGTACTTC.

The chain combines TRBV2 with TRBJ2-5; 10 bases align to TRBD2. Losses at the gene ends were 6 bases for V and 3 bases for J; bases not matched to a gene: 4. The CDR3 loop spans 14 amino acids. Germline CDR1 SNHLY, CDR2 FYNNEI. CDR3 nucleotide sequence: TGTGCCAGCAGCTACCTAGCGGGAGAAGAGACCCAGTACTTC. It translates to CASSYLAGEETQYF.

V is TRBV7-9 and J is TRBJ2-7; 9 nucleotides line up with TRBD2. Germline V lookup: CDR1 SEHNR, CDR2 FQNEAQ (reference sequence). The length of the CDR3 is 14 residues. V was pared by 5 bases and J by 5 bases, with 7 bases of the junction left unmatched. CDR3 sequence: CASSPSGRLNEQYF. The CDR3 DNA is TGTGCCAGCAGCCCAAGCGGGAGGTTGAACGAGCAGTACTTC. The full variable domain, in which reference TRBV7-9 and TRBJ2-7 provide the parts outside the CDR3, is DTGVSQNPRHKITKRGQNVTFRCDPISEHNRLYWYRQTLGQGPEFLTYFQNEAQLEKSRLLSDRFSAERPKGSFSTLEIQRTEQGDSAMYLCASSPSGRLNEQYFGPGTRLTVT.

The chain joins TRBV9 to TRBJ1-5; 8 positions agree with TRBD1. This CDR3 contains 16 residues. With 2 bases clipped from V and 9 bases from J, the junction kept 13 bases outside the gene matches. Germline CDR1 is SGDLS and CDR2 is YYNGEE. CDR3 nucleotide sequence: TGTGCCAGCAGCGTGGGGGTGGGACAGGCTCAAGGGCCCCAGCATTTT. Its protein product is CASSVGVGQAQGPQHF.

This sequence joins TRBV5-1 and TRBJ2-1, with D perhaps matching TRBD2 (5 bases). V gave up 4 bases and J gave up 9 bases, with 14 bases separating them. CDR1 is SGHRS and CDR2 is YFSETQ in the germline V gene. The CDR3 length is 13 residues. The CDR3 region is CASSKTRRSEQFF. In DNA, the CDR3 is TGCGCCAGCAGCAAGACTCGGAGGAGTGAGCAGTTCTTC.

J is TRBJ2-3 and V is TRBV5-1; 13 nucleotides agree with TRBD2. CDR3 length: 17 residues. Losses at the gene ends were 9 bases for V and 8 bases for J; bases not matched to a gene: 18. Germline CDR1 and CDR2: SGHRS and YFSETQ. The CDR3 region has the DNA TGCGCCATAGCCGGGACTAGCGGGATCGTGACCCCAGCTACGCAGTATTTT. Translation gives CAIAGTSGIVTPATQYF.

There are a few counts of this clone. The genes are TRBV28 and TRBJ2-7, with D possibly TRBD2 on 6 matching bases. The CDR3 loop spans 13 amino acids. V lost 6 bases and J 4 bases, leaving 13 bases between the germline ends. The germline V gene encodes CDR1 MDHEN and CDR2 SYDVKM. In DNA, the CDR3 is TGTGCCAGCAGACCCGGAGGGCCGTACGAGCAGTACTTC. Its translation is CASRPGGPYEQYF.

The chain recombines TRBV10-3 with TRBJ1-4; D is possibly TRBD1 (6 bases). Germline lookup yields CDR1 ENHRY and CDR2 SYGVKD. This CDR3 region has 14 residues. V gave up 10 bases and J gave up 0 bases, with 12 bases separating them. The CDR3 spells CASGQSATNEKLFF. CDR3 bases: TGTGCCAGTGGACAGTCTGCAACTAATGAAAAACTGTTTTTT.

V and J are TRBV5-6 and TRBJ2-7, with 7 bases lining up with TRBD1. CDR1 and CDR2 (germline): SGHDT, YYEEEE. Trimming at V came to 4 bases and at J to 7 bases, leaving 17 bases not matched to a gene. The CDR3 runs 16 residues. The CDR3 DNA is TGTGCCAGCAGCGTGTTGACAGGGATGCCGTATCGGGAGCAGTACTTC. Its translation is CASSVLTGMPYREQYF.

This clone has just a few counts. This chain joins TRBV7-3 and TRBJ2-6; D perhaps matches TRBD1 (5 bases). This CDR3 region has 16 residues. Germline lookup yields CDR1 SGHTA and CDR2 FQGTGA. The V end lost 1 base, the J end lost 4 bases, and 11 bases lay between the germline ends. The CDR3: CASSLRSGSGANVLTF. CDR3 sequence (DNA): TGTGCCAGCAGCTTAAGGTCAGGGTCCGGGGCCAACGTCCTGACTTTC.

This clone occurred a few times. The chain links TRBV7-9 to TRBJ1-5; D gene uncertain. CDR3 size: 16 residues. V lost 5 bases and J 0 bases, leaving 14 bases between the germline ends. From germline, CDR1 is SEHNR and CDR2 FQNEAQ (reference sequence). The CDR3 DNA reads as TGTGCCAGCAGCCCCCTAACGGGGAATAGCAATCAGCCCCAGCATTTT. It is translated as CASSPLTGNSNQPQHF.

This clone was detected a few times. This chain connects TRBV4-2 to TRBJ1-5; D is undetermined. This CDR3 is built from 16 residues. Trimming pared 3 bases from V and 2 bases from J, leaving 14 bases between. CDR1 and CDR2 from the germline V gene are LGHNA and YNFKEQ. The DNA for the CDR3 is TGTGCCAGCAGCCAGAGCGGGCTGAGGGGCAATCAGCCCCAGCATTTT. Its translation: CASSQSGLRGNQPQHF.

This clone was observed a few times. This chain connects TRBV19 to TRBJ2-1; TRBD2 matches at 8 bases. The CDR3 runs 17 residues. V lost 3 bases and J lost 0; bases outside the gene matches: 7. Germline V CDR1 and CDR2: LNHDA, SQIVND (reference sequence). The CDR3 spells CASSIPIAGTSYNEQFF. Here the CDR3 DNA reads TGTGCCAGTAGTATCCCAATAGCGGGGACCTCCTACAATGAGCAGTTCTTC.

This clone appeared a few times. The chain carries TRBV7-9 and TRBJ2-7; 9 nucleotides line up with TRBD1. This CDR3 has 13 amino acids. V trimming: 4 bases; J trimming: 6 bases; junction bases outside the gene matches: 4. Per the germline V gene, CDR1 is SEHNR and CDR2 is FQNEAQ (reference sequence). The CDR3 loop is CASSWDREAEQYF. The CDR3 nucleotides read TGTGCCAGCAGCTGGGACAGGGAAGCCGAGCAGTACTTC.

As regards this clone: At the DNA level, this CDR3 is encoded by other sequences in the same sample as well. The chain links TRBV19 to TRBJ2-3; D is ambiguous. CDR1 and CDR2 (germline): LNHDA, SQIVND (reference sequence). V was shortened by 1 base and J by 6 bases, with 2 bases between the two germline ends. This CDR3 contains 11 residues. The CDR3 DNA sequence: TGTGCCAGTAGTATAGCTGATACGCAGTATTTT. This encodes CASSIADTQYF.

The rearrangement uses TRBV20-1 and TRBJ2-7, with a possible D match to TRBD2 (6 bases). Germline V gives CDR1 DFQATT, CDR2 SNEGSKA (reference sequence). The CDR3 is 11 residues long. V was pared by 8 bases and J by 1 base, with 9 bases between. The CDR3 DNA follows: TGCAGTCTAGCGATTTCCTACGAGCAGTACTTC. This encodes CSLAISYEQYF.

This clone turned up a few times. V gene TRBV7-8 combines with J gene TRBJ2-3; D ambiguous. Germline lookup yields CDR1 SGHVS and CDR2 FQNEAQ. The CDR3 consists of 12 residues. Trimming shortened V by 1 base and J by 6 bases, and 5 bases separated the two germline ends. For the CDR3, the DNA is TGTGCCAGCAGCTTAGGGGCGGATACGCAGTATTTT. Its translation is CASSLGADTQYF.